This T cell receptor beta chain was captured by sequencing in a study of cytomegalovirus exposure and HLA in healthy donors. This clone showed up just once. This PCR relied on a set of 60 Vbeta primers and 13 Jbeta primers. The protocol was immunoSEQ multiplex PCR, while the TCRdb copy is restricted to in-frame clones and leaves out a portion. In the table there are 150,000 to 200,000 clones, about 80% of which are singletons. Germline V gene sequence: CDR1 LNHDA, CDR2 SQIVND (reference sequence). The V segment lost 5 bases and the J segment 7 bases; nucleotides outside the gene matches: 4. The CDR3 consists of 15 residues.

The chain joins TRBV19 to TRBJ2-2; 13 positions agree with TRBD2. The receptor's source is a man aged 50 or older in good health and CMV-seropositive. The sample was PBMCs. CDR3 bases: TGTGCCAGTAGTCCCCGGACTAGCGGGGGCGGGGAGCTGTTTTTT. This encodes CASSPRTSGGGELFF.